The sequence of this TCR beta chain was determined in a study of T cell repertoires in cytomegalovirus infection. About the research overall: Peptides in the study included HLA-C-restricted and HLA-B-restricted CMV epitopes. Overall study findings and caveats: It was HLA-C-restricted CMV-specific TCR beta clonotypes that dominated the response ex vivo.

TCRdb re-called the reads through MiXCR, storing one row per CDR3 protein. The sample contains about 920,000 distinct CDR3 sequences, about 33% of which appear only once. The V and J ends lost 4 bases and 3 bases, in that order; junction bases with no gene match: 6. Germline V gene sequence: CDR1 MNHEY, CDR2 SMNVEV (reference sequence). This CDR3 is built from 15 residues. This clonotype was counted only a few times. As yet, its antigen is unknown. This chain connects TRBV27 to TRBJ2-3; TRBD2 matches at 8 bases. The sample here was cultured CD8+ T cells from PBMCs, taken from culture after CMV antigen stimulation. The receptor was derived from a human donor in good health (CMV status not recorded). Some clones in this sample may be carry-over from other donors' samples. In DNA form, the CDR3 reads TGTGCCAGCAGTTGGGCCGGGGGGGCTACAGATACGCAGTATTTT. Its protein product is CASSWAGGATDTQYF.